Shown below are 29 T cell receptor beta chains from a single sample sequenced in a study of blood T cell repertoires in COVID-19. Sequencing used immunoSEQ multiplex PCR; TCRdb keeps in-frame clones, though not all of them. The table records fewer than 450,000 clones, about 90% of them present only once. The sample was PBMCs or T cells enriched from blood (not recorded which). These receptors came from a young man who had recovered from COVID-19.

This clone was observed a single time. Written as DNA, the CDR3 is TGCGCCAGCAGCCCGACAGGGGTGAGCTCTGGAAACACCATATATTTT. The encoded protein is CASSPTGVSSGNTIYF. J is TRBJ1-3 and V is TRBV5-1; 8 bases are a match to TRBD1. V was clipped by 4 bases and J by 0 bases; unmatched bases: 6. CDR1 and CDR2 from the germline V gene are SGHRS and YFSETQ. The CDR3 is made up of 16 amino acids.

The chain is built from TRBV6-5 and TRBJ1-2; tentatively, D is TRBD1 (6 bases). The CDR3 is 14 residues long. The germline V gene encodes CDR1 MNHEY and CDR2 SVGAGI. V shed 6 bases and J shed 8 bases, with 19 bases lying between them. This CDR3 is CASRDERGYGGYTF. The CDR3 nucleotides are TGTGCCAGCAGGGACGAAAGGGGGTATGGAGGCTACACCTTC.

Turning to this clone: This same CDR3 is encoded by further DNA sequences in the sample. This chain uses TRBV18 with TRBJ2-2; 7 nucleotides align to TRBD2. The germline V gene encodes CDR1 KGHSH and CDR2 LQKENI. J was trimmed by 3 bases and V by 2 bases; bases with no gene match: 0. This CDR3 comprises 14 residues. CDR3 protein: CASSPGRDTGELFF. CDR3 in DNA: TGTGCCAGCTCACCAGGGAGGGACACCGGGGAGCTGTTTTTT.

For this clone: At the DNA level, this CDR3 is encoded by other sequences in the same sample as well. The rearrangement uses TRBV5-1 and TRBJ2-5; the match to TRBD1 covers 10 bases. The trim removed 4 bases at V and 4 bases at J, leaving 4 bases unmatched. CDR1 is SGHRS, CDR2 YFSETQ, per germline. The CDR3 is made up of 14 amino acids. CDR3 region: CASSRTGGRETQYF. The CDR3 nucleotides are TGCGCCAGCAGCCGGACAGGGGGAAGAGAGACCCAGTACTTC.

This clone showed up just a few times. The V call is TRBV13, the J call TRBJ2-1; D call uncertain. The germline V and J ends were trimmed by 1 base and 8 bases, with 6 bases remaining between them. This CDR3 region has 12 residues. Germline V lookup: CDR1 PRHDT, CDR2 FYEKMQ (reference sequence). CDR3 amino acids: CASSLAGYEQFF. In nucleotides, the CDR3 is TGTGCCAGCAGCTTAGCAGGCTATGAGCAGTTCTTC.

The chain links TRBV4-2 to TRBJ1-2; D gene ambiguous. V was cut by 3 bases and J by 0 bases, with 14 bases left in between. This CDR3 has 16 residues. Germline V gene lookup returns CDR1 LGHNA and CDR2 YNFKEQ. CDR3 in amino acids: CASSHVGSSANYGYTF. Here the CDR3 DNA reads TGTGCCAGCAGCCATGTCGGTAGCTCGGCTAACTATGGCTACACCTTC.

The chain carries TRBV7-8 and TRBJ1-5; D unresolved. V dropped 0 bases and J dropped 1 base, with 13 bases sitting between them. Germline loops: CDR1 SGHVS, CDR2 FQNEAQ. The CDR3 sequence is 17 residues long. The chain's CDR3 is CASSLAFALNSNQPQHF. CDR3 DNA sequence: TGTGCCAGCAGCTTAGCTTTTGCCCTAAACAGCAATCAGCCCCAGCATTTT.

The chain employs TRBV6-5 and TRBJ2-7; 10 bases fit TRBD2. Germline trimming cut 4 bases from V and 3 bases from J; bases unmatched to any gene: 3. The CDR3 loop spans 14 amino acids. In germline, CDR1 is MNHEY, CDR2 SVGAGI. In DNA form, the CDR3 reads TGTGCCAGCAGTTCCTGGACTAGCGGCTACGAGCAGTACTTC. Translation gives CASSSWTSGYEQYF.

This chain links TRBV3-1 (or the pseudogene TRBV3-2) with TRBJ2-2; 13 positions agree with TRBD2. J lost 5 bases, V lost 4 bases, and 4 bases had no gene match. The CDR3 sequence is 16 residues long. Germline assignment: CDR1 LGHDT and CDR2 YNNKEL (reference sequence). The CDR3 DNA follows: TGTGCCAGCAGCCCTGGGACTAGCGGGATTACCGGGGAGCTGTTTTTT. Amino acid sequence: CASSPGTSGITGELFF.

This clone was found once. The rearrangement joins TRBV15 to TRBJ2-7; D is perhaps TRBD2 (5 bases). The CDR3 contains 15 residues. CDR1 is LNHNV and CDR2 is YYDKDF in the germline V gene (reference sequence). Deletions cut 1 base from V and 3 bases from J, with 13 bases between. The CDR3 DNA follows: TGTGCCACCAGCAGAGGAGGGCGGCAAAACTACGAGCAGTACTTC. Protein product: CATSRGGRQNYEQYF.

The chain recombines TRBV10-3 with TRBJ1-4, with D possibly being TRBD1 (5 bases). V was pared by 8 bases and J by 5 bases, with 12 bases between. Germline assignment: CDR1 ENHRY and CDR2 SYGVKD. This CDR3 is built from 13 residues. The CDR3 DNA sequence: TGTGCCATCGGGGCCTCAAGCAATGAAAAACTGTTTTTT. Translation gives CAIGASSNEKLFF.

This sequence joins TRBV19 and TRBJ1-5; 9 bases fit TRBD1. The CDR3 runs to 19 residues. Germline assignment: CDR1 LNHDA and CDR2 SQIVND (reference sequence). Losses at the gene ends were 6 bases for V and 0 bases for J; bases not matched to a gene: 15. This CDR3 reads CASSLTEPGQGYSNQPQHF. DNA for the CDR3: TGTGCCAGTAGCCTAACCGAGCCGGGACAGGGTTATAGCAATCAGCCCCAGCATTTT.

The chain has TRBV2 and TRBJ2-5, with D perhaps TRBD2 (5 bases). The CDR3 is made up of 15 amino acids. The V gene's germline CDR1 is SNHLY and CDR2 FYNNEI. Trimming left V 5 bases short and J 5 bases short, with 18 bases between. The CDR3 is CASSTYYEGVETQYF. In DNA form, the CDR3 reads TGTGCCAGCAGTACTTATTACGAGGGTGTGGAGACCCAGTACTTC.

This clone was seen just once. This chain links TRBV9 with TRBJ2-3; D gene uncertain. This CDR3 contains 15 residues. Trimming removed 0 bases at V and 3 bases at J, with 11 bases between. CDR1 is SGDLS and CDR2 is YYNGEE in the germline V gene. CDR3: CASSVGSSGTDTQYF. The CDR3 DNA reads TGTGCCAGCAGCGTAGGGTCTAGTGGGACAGATACGCAGTATTTT. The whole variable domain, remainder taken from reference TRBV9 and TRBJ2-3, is DSGVTQTPKHLITATGQRVTLRCSPRSGDLSVYWYQQSLDQGLQFLIQYYNGEERAKGNILERFSAQQFPDLHSELNLSSLELGDSALYFCASSVGSSGTDTQYFGPGTRLTVL.

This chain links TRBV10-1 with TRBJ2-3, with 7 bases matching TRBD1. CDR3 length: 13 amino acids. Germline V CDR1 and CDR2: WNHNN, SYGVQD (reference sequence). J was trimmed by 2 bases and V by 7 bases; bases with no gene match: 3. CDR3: CASTGQVTDTQYF. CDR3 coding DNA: TGCGCCAGCACCGGACAGGTCACAGATACGCAGTATTTT.

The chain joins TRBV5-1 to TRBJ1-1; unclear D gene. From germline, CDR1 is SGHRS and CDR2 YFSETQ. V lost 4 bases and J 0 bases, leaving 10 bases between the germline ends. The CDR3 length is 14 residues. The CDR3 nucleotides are TGCGCCAGCAGCGGAACAACAGTGAACACTGAAGCTTTCTTT. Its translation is CASSGTTVNTEAFF.

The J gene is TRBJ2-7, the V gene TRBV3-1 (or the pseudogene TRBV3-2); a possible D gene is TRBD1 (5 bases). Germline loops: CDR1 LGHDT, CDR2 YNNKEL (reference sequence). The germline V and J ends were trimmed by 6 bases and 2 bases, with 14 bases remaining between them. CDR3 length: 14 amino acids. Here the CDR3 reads CASRSQGNTYEQYF. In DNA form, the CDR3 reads TGTGCCAGCAGGTCTCAGGGTAACACCTACGAGCAGTACTTC.

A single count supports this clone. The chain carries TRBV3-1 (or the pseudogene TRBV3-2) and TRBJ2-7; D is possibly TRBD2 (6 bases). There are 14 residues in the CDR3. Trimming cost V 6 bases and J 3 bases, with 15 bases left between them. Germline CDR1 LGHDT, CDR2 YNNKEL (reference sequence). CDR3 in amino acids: CASSPTGGYYEQYF. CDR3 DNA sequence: TGTGCCAGCAGTCCTACCGGGGGATACTACGAGCAGTACTTC.

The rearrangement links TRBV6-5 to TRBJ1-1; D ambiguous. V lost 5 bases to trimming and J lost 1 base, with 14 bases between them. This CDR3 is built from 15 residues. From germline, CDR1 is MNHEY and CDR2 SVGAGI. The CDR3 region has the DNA TGTGCCAGCAGTATTACTCACCAGGAGAACACTGAAGCTTTCTTT. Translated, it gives CASSITHQENTEAFF.

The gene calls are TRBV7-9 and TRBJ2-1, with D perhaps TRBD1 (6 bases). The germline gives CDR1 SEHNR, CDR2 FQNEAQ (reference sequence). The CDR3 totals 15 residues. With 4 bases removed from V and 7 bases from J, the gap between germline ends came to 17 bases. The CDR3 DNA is TGTGCCAGCAGCTCTAGGGGGTCGGGTGGGAATGAGCAGTTCTTC. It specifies CASSSRGSGGNEQFF.

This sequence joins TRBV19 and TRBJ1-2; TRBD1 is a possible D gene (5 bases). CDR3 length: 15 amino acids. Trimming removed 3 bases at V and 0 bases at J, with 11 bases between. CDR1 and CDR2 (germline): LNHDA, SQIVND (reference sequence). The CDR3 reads CASSISGAANYGYTF. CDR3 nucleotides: TGTGCCAGTAGTATTAGCGGGGCAGCTAACTATGGCTACACCTTC. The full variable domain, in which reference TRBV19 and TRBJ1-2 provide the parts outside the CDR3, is DGGITQSPKYLFRKEGQNVTLSCEQNLNHDAMYWYRQDPGQGLRLIYYSQIVNDFQKGDIAEGYSVSREKKESFPLTVTSAQKNPTAFYLCASSISGAANYGYTFGSGTRLTVV.

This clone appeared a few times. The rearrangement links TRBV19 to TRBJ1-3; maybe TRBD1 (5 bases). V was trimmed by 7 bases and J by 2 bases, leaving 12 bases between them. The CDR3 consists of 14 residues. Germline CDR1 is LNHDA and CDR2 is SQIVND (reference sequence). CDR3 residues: CASTLGGTGNTIYF. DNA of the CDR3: TGTGCCAGTACCCTCGGGGGTACTGGAAACACCATATATTTT.

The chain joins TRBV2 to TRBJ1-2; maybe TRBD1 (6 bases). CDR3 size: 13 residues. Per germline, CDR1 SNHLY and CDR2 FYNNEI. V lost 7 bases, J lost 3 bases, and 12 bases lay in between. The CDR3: CASTPAGDYGYTF. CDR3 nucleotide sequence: TGTGCCAGCACCCCAGCAGGGGACTATGGCTACACCTTC.

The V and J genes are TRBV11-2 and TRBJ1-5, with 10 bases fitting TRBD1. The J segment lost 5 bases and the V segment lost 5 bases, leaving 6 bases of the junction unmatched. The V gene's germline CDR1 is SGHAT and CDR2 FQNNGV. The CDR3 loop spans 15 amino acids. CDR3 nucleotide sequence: TGTGCCAGCAGCATGGGACAGGGGAACGATCAGCCCCAGCATTTT. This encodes CASSMGQGNDQPQHF.

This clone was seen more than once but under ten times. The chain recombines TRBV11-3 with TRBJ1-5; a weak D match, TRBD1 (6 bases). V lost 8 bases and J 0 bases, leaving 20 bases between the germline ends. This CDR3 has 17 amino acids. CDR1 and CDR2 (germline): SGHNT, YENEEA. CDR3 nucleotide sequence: TGTGCCAGCGGCAAGTCCAGGGGCTCCTATAGCAATCAGCCCCAGCATTTT. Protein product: CASGKSRGSYSNQPQHF.

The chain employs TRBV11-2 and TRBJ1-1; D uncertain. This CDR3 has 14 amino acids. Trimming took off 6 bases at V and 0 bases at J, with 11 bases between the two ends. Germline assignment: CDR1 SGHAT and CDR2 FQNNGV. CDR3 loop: CASSSEWMNTEAFF. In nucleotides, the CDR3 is TGTGCCAGCAGTTCGGAGTGGATGAACACTGAAGCTTTCTTT. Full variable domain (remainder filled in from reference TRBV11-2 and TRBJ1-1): EAGVAQSPRYKIIEKRQSVAFWCNPISGHATLYWYQQILGQGPKLLIQFQNNGVVDDSQLPKDRFSAERLKGVDSTLKIQPAKLEDSAVYLCASSSEWMNTEAFFGQGTRLTVV.

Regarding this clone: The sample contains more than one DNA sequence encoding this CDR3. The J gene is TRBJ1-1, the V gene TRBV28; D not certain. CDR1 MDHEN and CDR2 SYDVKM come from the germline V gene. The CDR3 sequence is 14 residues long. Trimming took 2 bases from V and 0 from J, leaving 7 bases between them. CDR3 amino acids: CASSLGQVNTEAFF. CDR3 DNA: TGTGCCAGCAGTTTAGGTCAGGTGAACACTGAAGCTTTCTTT.

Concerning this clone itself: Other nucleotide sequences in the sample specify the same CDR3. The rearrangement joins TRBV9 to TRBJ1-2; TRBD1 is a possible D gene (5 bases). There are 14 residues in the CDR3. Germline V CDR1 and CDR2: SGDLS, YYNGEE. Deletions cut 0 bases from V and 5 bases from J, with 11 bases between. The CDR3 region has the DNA TGTGCCAGCAGCGTAGGCACAGGTGGTTATGGCTACACCTTC. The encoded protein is CASSVGTGGYGYTF.

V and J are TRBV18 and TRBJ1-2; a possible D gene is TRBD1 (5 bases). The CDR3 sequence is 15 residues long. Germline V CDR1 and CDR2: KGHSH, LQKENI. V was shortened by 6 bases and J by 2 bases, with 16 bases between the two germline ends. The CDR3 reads CASSPGSNGNYGYTF. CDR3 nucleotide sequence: TGTGCCAGCTCCCCAGGGTCCAACGGGAACTATGGCTACACCTTC.